What follows are 9 T cell receptor beta chains derived from one specimen sequenced in a study of blood T cell repertoires in COVID-19. TCRdb keeps only in-frame clones here, not all; method: immunoSEQ multiplex PCR. The data hold about 100,000 clones, with around nine tenths observed a single time. The sequencing input was peripheral blood. These receptors came from a human donor in a cohort sampled during active COVID-19.

The chain combines TRBV6-5 with TRBJ1-1; D is uncertain. CDR1 MNHEY and CDR2 SVGAGI come from the germline V gene. Trimming took off 8 bases at V and 4 bases at J, with 11 bases between the two ends. The CDR3 has 12 residues. The CDR3 nucleotides are TGTGCCAGCGGGTGGGCCCCCACTGAAGCTTTCTTT. Translating it yields CASGWAPTEAFF.

The rearrangement links TRBV6-5 to TRBJ2-5; 9 bases align to TRBD1. V lost 6 bases, J lost 4 bases, and 3 bases stayed unmatched. Germline CDR1 is MNHEY and CDR2 is SVGAGI. The CDR3 spans 13 residues. As DNA, the CDR3 is TGTGCCAGCAGACCGGGACAGGGAGAGACCCAGTACTTC. Its protein product is CASRPGQGETQYF.

The J gene is TRBJ2-2, the V gene TRBV4-1; 7 bases fit TRBD2. This CDR3 region has 15 residues. Germline V gene lookup returns CDR1 MGHRA and CDR2 YSYEKL. Trimming at V came to 1 base and at J to 7 bases, leaving 6 bases not matched to a gene. Written as DNA, the CDR3 is TGCGCCAGCAGCCAAGGGACTAGTCGTATCGGGGAGCTGTTTTTT. This encodes CASSQGTSRIGELFF.

The J gene is TRBJ1-6, the V gene TRBV27, with a weak D call TRBD1 (6 bases). CDR3 length equals 13 residues. Trimming left V 6 bases short and J 5 bases short, with 8 bases between. Germline values: CDR1 MNHEY, CDR2 SMNVEV (reference sequence). The chain's CDR3 is CASRGHNNSPLHF. The CDR3 DNA is TGTGCCAGCAGGGGACACAATAATTCACCCCTCCACTTT.

This chain uses TRBV4-2 with TRBJ2-3; D is possibly TRBD1 (6 bases). The CDR3 is 14 residues long. The V end lost 2 bases, the J end lost 6 bases, and 12 bases lay between the germline ends. Germline V gene lookup returns CDR1 LGHNA and CDR2 YNFKEQ. The CDR3 region is CASSQWGHRDTQYF. The CDR3 bases are TGTGCCAGCAGCCAATGGGGGCATCGGGATACGCAGTATTTT.

This chain links TRBV2 with TRBJ2-5, with 7 bases that match TRBD1. The CDR3 has 14 amino acids. Germline CDR1 SNHLY, CDR2 FYNNEI. V dropped 2 bases and J dropped 4; count of bases not matched to a gene: 4. CDR3 protein: CASSETGVAETQYF. In nucleotides, the CDR3 is TGTGCCAGCAGTGAAACAGGGGTGGCAGAGACCCAGTACTTC.

The rearrangement joins TRBV6-6 to TRBJ1-5; TRBD1 is a possible D gene (5 bases). V was cut by 6 bases and J by 2 bases, with 14 bases left in between. The CDR3 contains 15 residues. Germline V CDR1 and CDR2: MNHNY, SVGAGI (reference sequence). CDR3 residues: CASRGVGGGNQPQHF. DNA for the CDR3: TGTGCCAGCAGGGGCGTGGGGGGAGGCAATCAGCCCCAGCATTTT.

The gene calls are TRBV7-8 and TRBJ1-5, with D possibly being TRBD1 (5 bases). Per the germline V gene, CDR1 is SGHVS and CDR2 is FQNEAQ. This CDR3 spans 17 amino acids. V dropped 2 bases and J dropped 0 bases, with 14 bases sitting between them. CDR3 DNA sequence: TGTGCCAGCAGCTTAAGCGGGGGTGCCAATAGCAATCAGCCCCAGCATTTT. This translates into CASSLSGGANSNQPQHF.

V is TRBV18 and J is TRBJ2-3, with a possible D match to TRBD1 (6 bases). CDR3 length: 13 amino acids. Trimming stripped 0 bases from V and 11 bases from J, with 12 bases between. CDR1 KGHSH and CDR2 LQKENI come from the germline V gene. This CDR3 reads CASSPPKGGEQYF. The CDR3 DNA reads as TGTGCCAGCTCACCACCGAAAGGGGGTGAGCAGTATTTT.